Listed below are T cell receptor beta chains from one sample, sequenced in a study of Graves' ophthalmopathy and Graves' hyperthyroidism. TCRdb reanalysed the multiplex PCR reads using MiXCR and keeps one entry per CDR3 protein. The sample contains about 240,000 distinct CDR3 sequences, 45% to 55% of which appear only once. The sample taken for sequencing was peripheral blood. Source of these receptors: an adult man with Graves' ophthalmopathy. Both conserved end residues are part of each CDR3. Fields, in order: V gene, J gene, CDR3 protein.

TRBV12-3/TRBV12-4	TRBJ1-1	CASSDNRGTEAFF
TRBV5-8	TRBJ2-5	CASSQVGVATQYF
TRBV5-4	TRBJ1-1	CASSLAAGQGAEAFF
TRBV2	TRBJ1-1	CASSTGGQVNTEAFF
TRBV10-3	TRBJ1-6	CAISEGSGARNSPLHF
TRBV7-8	TRBJ1-1	CASSHDVGFEAFF
TRBV29-1	TRBJ1-2	CSVGRGVDGYTF
TRBV7-2	TRBJ1-2	CASSLAENANYGYTF
TRBV5-6	TRBJ1-2	CASSLSVGTYGYTF
TRBV7-9	TRBJ2-1	CASSPSTKRLYNEQFF
TRBV10-3	TRBJ2-5	CAVRPREGRQETQYF
TRBV24-1	TRBJ1-4	CATSEVSGGNREKLFF
TRBV11-2	TRBJ2-5	CASSGDRGVETQYF
TRBV2	TRBJ1-4	CASSQFVAAPEKLFF
TRBV11-2	TRBJ2-2	CASSWGGGNTGELFF
TRBV20-1	TRBJ1-1	CSAELFGTDLMNTEAFF
TRBV28	TRBJ2-7	CASRAGEYEQYF
TRBV7-8	TRBJ2-2	CASSDWREPSHGELFF
TRBV10-2	TRBJ1-1	CASSENRGTEAFF
TRBV2	TRBJ2-5	CASSDMSYGRGLSRETQYF
TRBV11-2	TRBJ2-5	CASSLGLGWETQYF
TRBV9	TRBJ1-4	CASSGYGTGGEKLFF
TRBV29-1	TRBJ2-5	CSSRGQETQYF
TRBV6-5	TRBJ2-7	CASRDRADYEQYF
TRBV9	TRBJ2-5	CASSRVLQETQYF
TRBV10-2	TRBJ1-5	CASSESGRDSNQPQHF
TRBV11-2	TRBJ2-7	CASSPATGYEQYF
TRBV10-3	TRBJ2-7	CASRTEVPYEQYF
TRBV20-1	TRBJ1-2	CSAMDGSFNYGYTF
TRBV14	TRBJ2-5	CASSHLRDRGQETQYF
TRBV4-1	TRBJ2-7	CASRPGLAGSYEQYF
TRBV7-3	TRBJ2-5	CASSLTIGTGETQYF
TRBV25-1	TRBJ2-5	CASSARTSSETQYF
TRBV20-1	TRBJ1-1	CSAPSGSNTEAFF
TRBV10-2	TRBJ1-4	CASASGGPLQEKLFF
TRBV9	TRBJ2-7	CASSPNRVTYEQYF
TRBV9	TRBJ1-3	CASSAGTPADGNTIYF
TRBV7-9	TRBJ2-2	CASSPTGLVNTGELFF